Below are 13 T cell receptor beta chains sequenced from a single sample in a study of patients and donors after allogeneic stem cell transplantation. TCRdb re-analysed the RT-PCR reads in MiXCR, keeping a single row per CDR3 protein. The table lists 150,000 or so distinct CDR3 sequences, approximately 25% of them singletons. Sequenced sample: blood, either unsorted or a sorted T cell fraction (not recorded which). The receptors here all came from a human donor who was either an allogeneic HSCT recipient or a stem cell or donor lymphocyte infusion donor (not recorded which). It is not recorded whose cells these are; they may come from a transplant donor.

The rearrangement uses TRBV5-1 and TRBJ2-5; 10 nucleotides agree with TRBD1. Looked up from germline, CDR1 is SGHRS and CDR2 is YFSETQ. V was clipped by 5 bases and J by 5 bases; unmatched bases: 3. CDR3 size: 13 residues. The CDR3 spells CASRGTGAETQYF. For the CDR3, the DNA is TGCGCCAGCAGAGGGACAGGGGCGGAGACCCAGTACTTC.

The rearrangement links TRBV20-1 to TRBJ2-7, with TRBD2 identical over 9 bases. V lost 5 bases and J lost 2; bases outside the gene matches: 7. Germline-derived CDR1 and CDR2 are DFQATT and SNEGSKA (reference sequence). The CDR3 covers 14 residues. CDR3 sequence reads: CSASIGGGAYEQYF. CDR3 in DNA: TGCAGTGCTTCTATAGGCGGGGGGGCCTACGAGCAGTACTTC.

This rearrangement joins TRBV7-6 to TRBJ2-2, with D unclear. Germline V gene data show CDR1 as SGHVS and CDR2 as FNYEAQ. The ends were cut back, 5 bases at V and 0 bases at J, with 4 bases in the middle. The CDR3 runs 13 residues. The DNA for the CDR3 is TGTGCCAGCAGCGGCACGAACACCGGGGAGCTGTTTTTT. It encodes CASSGTNTGELFF.

J is TRBJ1-3 and V is TRBV7-9; D unclear. Trimming shortened V by 0 bases and J by 8 bases, and 8 bases separated the two germline ends. The length of the CDR3 is 13 residues. The germline CDR1 and CDR2 sequences are SEHNR and FQNEAQ (reference sequence). This chain's CDR3 is CASSLARVDTIYF. The CDR3, as DNA: TGTGCCAGCAGCTTAGCGCGGGTAGACACCATATATTTT.

V gene TRBV2 combines with J gene TRBJ2-7; possible D gene TRBD2, 5 bases. CDR1 and CDR2 (germline): SNHLY, FYNNEI. Between the trimmed V and J ends, which lost 8 bases and 2 bases, there was a span of 16 bases. This CDR3 is built from 14 residues. CDR3 in DNA: TGTGCCAGCCCGGAGGTCAAGAACACCTACGAGCAGTACTTC. It codes for CASPEVKNTYEQYF.

The V gene is TRBV9, the J gene TRBJ2-3, with D perhaps TRBD2 (6 bases). The CDR3 totals 17 residues. V shed 2 bases and J shed 6 bases, with 22 bases lying between them. From germline, CDR1 is SGDLS and CDR2 YYNGEE. CDR3 in DNA: TGTGCCAGCAGCGTCCGCAGCCCGGACTACCCCGGGGATACGCAGTATTTT. Its translation: CASSVRSPDYPGDTQYF. The full variable domain, rest sourced from reference TRBV9 and TRBJ2-3, is DSGVTQTPKHLITATGQRVTLRCSPRSGDLSVYWYQQSLDQGLQFLIQYYNGEERAKGNILERFSAQQFPDLHSELNLSSLELGDSALYFCASSVRSPDYPGDTQYFGPGTRLTVL.

The V and J genes are TRBV7-2 and TRBJ2-5; D is unresolved. The CDR3 spans 13 residues. The germline V and J ends were trimmed by 5 bases and 2 bases, with 9 bases remaining between them. CDR1 is SGHTA, CDR2 FQGNSA, per germline. CDR3: CASSLRRQETQYF. The CDR3, as DNA: TGTGCCAGCAGCCTCAGAAGACAAGAGACCCAGTACTTC.

The rearrangement joins TRBV6-5 to TRBJ2-4; 7 nucleotides match TRBD1. Per germline, CDR1 MNHEY and CDR2 SVGAGI. The CDR3 has 13 residues. Trimming at V came to 9 bases and at J to 6 bases, leaving 8 bases not matched to a gene. The CDR3 bases are TGTGCCAGTGGGACAGCCGAAGGAAACATTCAGTACTTC. The encoded protein is CASGTAEGNIQYF.

The chain uses TRBV25-1 and TRBJ2-1; either TRBD1 or TRBD2 may fit D (7 bases each). The CDR3 runs to 15 residues. CDR1 is MGHDK and CDR2 is SYGVNS in the germline V gene. V was cut by 2 bases and J by 1 base, with 9 bases left in between. The CDR3 DNA sequence: TGTGCCAGCAGTGAACAGGGGGGGTCCTACAATGAGCAGTTCTTC. Its protein is CASSEQGGSYNEQFF.

This clonotype showed up many times. The V and J genes are TRBV3-1 and TRBJ1-2; unclear D gene. The CDR3 consists of 13 residues. Between the trimmed V and J ends, which lost 1 base and 8 bases, there was a span of 11 bases. Germline CDR1 is LGHDT and CDR2 is YNNKEL (reference sequence). The CDR3 spells CASSQGSTRGYTF. CDR3 nucleotides: TGTGCCAGCAGCCAAGGTTCAACGAGGGGCTACACCTTC.

The rearrangement links TRBV5-6 to TRBJ1-5; the D gene is possibly TRBD1 (6 bases). The CDR3 runs to 16 residues. The V end was cut by 0 bases, the J end by 0 bases, with 10 bases between. Germline CDR1 and CDR2: SGHDT and YYEEEE. This chain's CDR3 is CASSLAGGNSNQPQHF. CDR3 in DNA: TGTGCCAGCAGCTTGGCGGGGGGCAATAGCAATCAGCCCCAGCATTTT.

This clonotype occurred many times. The chain joins TRBV20-1 to TRBJ1-2; the D is unclear. Germline CDR1 and CDR2: DFQATT and SNEGSKA (reference sequence). The CDR3 length is 16 residues. V lost 2 bases, J lost 5 bases, and 21 bases lay in between. The CDR3 sequence: CSARWAPSSIGYGYTF. DNA for the CDR3: TGCAGTGCTAGATGGGCACCAAGCTCAATTGGGTATGGCTACACCTTC.

The chain employs TRBV20-1 and TRBJ1-5, with TRBD1 as a possible D gene (5 bases). Trimming took 6 bases from V and 7 from J, leaving 16 bases between them. The CDR3 runs to 13 residues. Germline-derived CDR1 and CDR2 are DFQATT and SNEGSKA (reference sequence). CDR3 region: CSAGQGGEQPQHF. CDR3 in DNA: TGCAGTGCAGGCCAGGGTGGGGAGCAGCCCCAGCATTTT.